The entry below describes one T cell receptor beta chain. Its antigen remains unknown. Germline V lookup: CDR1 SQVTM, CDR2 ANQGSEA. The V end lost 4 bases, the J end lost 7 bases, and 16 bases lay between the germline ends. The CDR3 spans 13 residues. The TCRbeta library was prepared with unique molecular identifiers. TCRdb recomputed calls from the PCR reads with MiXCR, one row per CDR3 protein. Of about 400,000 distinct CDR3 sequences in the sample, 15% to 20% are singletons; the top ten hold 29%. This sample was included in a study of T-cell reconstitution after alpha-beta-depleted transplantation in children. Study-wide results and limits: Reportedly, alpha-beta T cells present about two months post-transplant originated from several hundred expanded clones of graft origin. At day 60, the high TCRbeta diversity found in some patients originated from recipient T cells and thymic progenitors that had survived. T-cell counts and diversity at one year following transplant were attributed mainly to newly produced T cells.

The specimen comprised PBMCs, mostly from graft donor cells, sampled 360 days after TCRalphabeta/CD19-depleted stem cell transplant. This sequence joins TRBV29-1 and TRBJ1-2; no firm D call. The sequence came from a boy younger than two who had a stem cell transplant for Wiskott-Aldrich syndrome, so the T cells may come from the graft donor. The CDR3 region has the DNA TGCAGCGTTGCTGCCCGGGGAAGTAGTGGCTACACCTTC. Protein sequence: CSVAARGSSGYTF.